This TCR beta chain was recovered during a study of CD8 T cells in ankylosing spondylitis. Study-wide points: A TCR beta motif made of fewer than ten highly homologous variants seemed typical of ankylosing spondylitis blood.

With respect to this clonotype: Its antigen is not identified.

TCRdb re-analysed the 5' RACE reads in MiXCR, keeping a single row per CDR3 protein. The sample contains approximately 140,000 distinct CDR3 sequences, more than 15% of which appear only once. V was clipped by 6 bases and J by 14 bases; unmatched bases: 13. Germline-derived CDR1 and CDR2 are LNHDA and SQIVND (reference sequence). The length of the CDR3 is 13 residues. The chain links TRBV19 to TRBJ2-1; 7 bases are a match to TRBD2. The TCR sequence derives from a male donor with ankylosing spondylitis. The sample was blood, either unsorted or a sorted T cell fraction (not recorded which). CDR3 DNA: TGTGCCAGTAGCCCCGGGGGGTTAGCGCGGGAGTTCTTC. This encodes CASSPGGLAREFF.